This T cell receptor (beta chain) emerged from a study of T-cell reconstitution after alpha-beta-depleted transplantation in children. The CDR3 is 15 residues long. Per the germline V gene, CDR1 is MNHNS and CDR2 is SASEGT. Trimming took 6 bases from V and 2 from J, leaving 11 bases between them. A library of TCRbeta sequences, prepared with unique molecular identifiers, was generated. TCRdb reanalysed the PCR reads using MiXCR and keeps one entry per CDR3 protein. Of approximately 520,000 distinct CDR3 sequences listed, approximately 32% are singletons. This clonotype was counted only a few times. V is TRBV6-1 and J is TRBJ2-6; either TRBD1 or TRBD2 may fit D (6 bases each). The source is a human donor who donated a stem cell graft to a child with aplastic anemia. Sequencing used PBMCs from the stem cell graft donor, obtained from the stem cell graft. Here the CDR3 DNA reads TGTGCCAGCAGAGGAGGGGGTGCTGGGGCCAACGTCCTGACTTTC. Translation gives CASRGGGAGANVLTF.